The 22 T cell receptor beta chains presented below share a single source sample, sequenced in a study of T cell changes during pregnancy in multiple sclerosis. Sequenced by immunoSEQ multiplex PCR; TCRdb stores in-frame clones only, minus some. The sample includes roughly 40,000 clones, around 90% seen only once; the top ten take about 0.45%. Here the sequenced sample was CD4+ T cells from peripheral blood mononuclear cells, taken in the third trimester of pregnancy. The receptors were gathered from a female donor with multiple sclerosis, enrolled in a pregnancy study.

V gene TRBV9 combines with J gene TRBJ2-5, with 10 bases aligning to TRBD2. The CDR3 totals 16 residues. Germline CDR1 reads SGDLS; CDR2 reads YYNGEE. The J segment lost 3 bases and the V segment lost 3 bases, leaving 8 bases of the junction unmatched. The CDR3 sequence is CASSELWLAGEETQYF. The CDR3 DNA is TGTGCCAGCAGCGAGTTGTGGCTAGCGGGAGAAGAGACCCAGTACTTC.

The gene calls are TRBV7-2 and TRBJ1-4, with 8 nucleotides matching TRBD1. From germline, CDR1 is SGHTA and CDR2 FQGNSA. Unmatched junction bases numbered 9, after V lost 5 bases and J lost 10 bases. CDR3 length: 14 amino acids. The CDR3 nucleotides read TGTGCCAGCAGCAATTACAGGGGGGAGGGAAAACTGTTTTTT. Translating gives CASSNYRGEGKLFF.

The table lists this clone with a few counts. The rearrangement links TRBV5-6 to TRBJ2-7; D is ambiguous. Looked up from germline, CDR1 is SGHDT and CDR2 is YYEEEE. This CDR3 has 11 residues. V was pared by 2 bases and J by 7 bases, with 7 bases between. The CDR3 protein is CASSLRYEQYF. The CDR3 DNA sequence: TGTGCCAGCAGCTTACGGTATGAGCAGTACTTC.

The chain couples TRBV18 to TRBJ2-7; maybe TRBD1 (6 bases). The CDR3 has 14 amino acids. Germline-derived CDR1 and CDR2 are KGHSH and LQKENI. V dropped 4 bases and J dropped 2 bases, with 12 bases sitting between them. This CDR3 is CASSQQGVPYEQYF. The CDR3 DNA reads TGTGCCAGCTCACAACAGGGAGTGCCCTACGAGCAGTACTTC.

The rearrangement joins TRBV6-6 to TRBJ2-7; 11 bases fit TRBD2. Germline-derived CDR1 and CDR2 are MNHNY and SVGAGI (reference sequence). V dropped 7 bases and J dropped 3; count of bases not matched to a gene: 8. This CDR3 region has 15 residues. The CDR3, as DNA: TGTGCCAGCACAAAGGGACTAGCGGCCTACTACGAGCAGTACTTC. As protein: CASTKGLAAYYEQYF.

This clone was seen only once. V and J are TRBV30 and TRBJ2-2; 11 nucleotides align to TRBD2. The CDR3 contains 15 residues. After removal of 1 base from V and 5 bases from J, the junction contained 3 bases not matched to a gene. The germline V gene encodes CDR1 GTSNPN and CDR2 SVGIG (reference sequence). CDR3 residues: CAWSASGRITGELFF. CDR3 in DNA: TGTGCCTGGAGTGCTAGCGGGAGGATAACCGGGGAGCTGTTTTTT. Based on the CDR3 plus reference TRBV30 and TRBJ2-2, the full variable domain is SQTIHQWPATLVQPVGSPLSLECTVEGTSNPNLYWYRQAAGRGLQLLFYSVGIGQISSEVPQNLSASRPQDRQFILSSKKLLLSDSGFYLCAWSASGRITGELFFGEGSRLTVL.

V usage is TRBV19 and J usage is TRBJ2-2, with unresolved D. The length of the CDR3 is 16 residues. Germline-derived CDR1 and CDR2 are LNHDA and SQIVND (reference sequence). Deletions cut 0 bases from V and 10 bases from J, with 18 bases between. The CDR3 sequence: CASSIDHSLRSVELFF. DNA of the CDR3: TGTGCCAGTAGTATAGATCACTCCCTTCGGAGCGTGGAGCTGTTTTTT.

The chain combines TRBV6-5 with TRBJ1-1; the D gene is possibly TRBD1 (6 bases). The CDR3 loop spans 14 amino acids. Germline V CDR1 and CDR2: MNHEY, SVGAGI. V shed 1 base and J shed 5 bases, with 11 bases lying between them. CDR3 protein: CASSYFRGGTEAFF. Here the CDR3 DNA reads TGTGCCAGCAGTTACTTTAGGGGGGGGACTGAAGCTTTCTTT.

This chain joins TRBV9 and TRBJ2-7; 7 bases agree with TRBD2. V gave up 2 bases and J gave up 3 bases; unmatched junction bases: 11. Germline V gives CDR1 SGDLS, CDR2 YYNGEE. The CDR3 consists of 16 residues. In DNA, the CDR3 is TGTGCCAGCAGCGTTGGTCCTAGCGGCTCGATCTACGAGCAGTACTTC. The encoded protein is CASSVGPSGSIYEQYF.

The chain carries TRBV7-9 and TRBJ1-1; 9 positions match TRBD1. The CDR3 loop spans 14 amino acids. Germline V lookup: CDR1 SEHNR, CDR2 FQNEAQ (reference sequence). V trimming: 6 bases; J trimming: 4 bases; junction bases outside the gene matches: 6. CDR3 protein: CASRRQGVSTEAFF. For the CDR3, the DNA is TGTGCCAGCAGGCGACAGGGGGTGAGCACTGAAGCTTTCTTT.

The genes are TRBV18 and TRBJ1-3; D is perhaps TRBD1 (5 bases). This CDR3 contains 15 residues. V was trimmed by 0 bases and J by 3 bases, leaving 9 bases between them. In germline, CDR1 is KGHSH, CDR2 LQKENI. CDR3 amino acids: CASSPPFGGGNTIYF. The CDR3 DNA is TGTGCCAGCTCACCACCTTTCGGGGGTGGAAACACCATATATTTT.

A remark on this clone: Mismatch with germline at one junction end may stem from a read error. The chain joins TRBV15 to TRBJ2-2, with 7 bases that match TRBD1. CDR1 is LNHNV and CDR2 is YYDKDF in the germline V gene (reference sequence). The CDR3 has 15 residues. Written as DNA, the CDR3 is TGTGCCACCAGCAAACAGGGGACGAACGCCGGGGAGCTGTTTTTT. Translation: CATSKQGTNAGELFF.

The rearrangement links TRBV6-1 to TRBJ1-5; D unresolved. Deletions cut 2 bases from V and 4 bases from J, with 6 bases between. Germline V CDR1 and CDR2: MNHNS, SASEGT. This CDR3 is 13 amino acids long. CDR3 sequence: CASSERENQPQHF. The CDR3 coding sequence is TGTGCCAGCAGTGAAAGGGAGAATCAGCCCCAGCATTTT.

This clone was counted ten times or more. The chain carries TRBV15 and TRBJ2-1; D is ambiguous. CDR3 length: 16 residues. V was pared by 0 bases and J by 0 bases, with 9 bases between. Germline V gene data show CDR1 as LNHNV and CDR2 as YYDKDF (reference sequence). The CDR3 sequence is CATSRDWSNSYNEQFF. CDR3 DNA sequence: TGTGCCACCAGCAGAGATTGGAGCAACTCCTACAATGAGCAGTTCTTC.

The chain links TRBV2 to TRBJ1-4; the D gene is possibly TRBD1 (6 bases). The germline V gene encodes CDR1 SNHLY and CDR2 FYNNEI. V was trimmed by 5 bases and J by 5 bases, leaving 15 bases between them. The length of the CDR3 is 15 residues. CDR3 region: CASSRNIQGNEKLFF. DNA for the CDR3: TGTGCCAGCAGTCGAAATATACAGGGCAATGAAAAACTGTTTTTT.

This rearrangement joins TRBV6-1 to TRBJ2-7; 7 bases align to TRBD1. Germline V gives CDR1 MNHNS, CDR2 SASEGT. J lost 3 bases, V lost 7 bases, and 3 bases had no gene match. This CDR3 spans 12 amino acids. CDR3 loop: CASTTGSYEQYF. The CDR3 nucleotides read TGTGCCAGCACGACAGGGAGCTACGAGCAGTACTTC.

V and J are TRBV11-1 and TRBJ2-5; 8 bases line up with TRBD2. CDR3 size: 17 residues. Per germline, CDR1 SGHAT and CDR2 FQDESV (reference sequence). With V trimmed by 1 base and J by 0 bases, 7 bases remained unmatched. CDR3 residues: CASSLGASGSDQETQYF. DNA for the CDR3: TGTGCCAGCAGCTTAGGGGCCAGCGGGAGCGACCAAGAGACCCAGTACTTC.

This CDR3 is CASSLDRGRVVIYNEQFF. For the CDR3, the DNA is TGTGCCAGCAGCTTAGACAGGGGGCGCGTTGTTATTTACAATGAGCAGTTCTTC. This chain joins TRBV7-8 and TRBJ2-1; 9 nucleotides agree with TRBD1. Trimming removed 1 base from V and 4 bases from J; junction bases left unmatched: 11. Germline V lookup: CDR1 SGHVS, CDR2 FQNEAQ. The CDR3 runs to 18 residues.

This chain links TRBV4-1 with TRBJ2-7, with a tentative D call TRBD2 (6 bases). V lost 1 base and J 3 bases, leaving 13 bases between the germline ends. Germline values: CDR1 MGHRA, CDR2 YSYEKL. This CDR3 is built from 15 residues. This CDR3 reads CASSQVSGDFYEQYF. The CDR3 nucleotides read TGCGCCAGCAGCCAAGTTAGCGGAGACTTCTACGAGCAGTACTTC.

The rearrangement joins TRBV28 to TRBJ1-4; possibly TRBD1 for D (5 bases). The CDR3 is 17 residues long. The germline CDR1 and CDR2 sequences are MDHEN and SYDVKM. V was trimmed by 7 bases and J by 3 bases, leaving 21 bases between them. CDR3 residues: CASKGGNLGPSNEKLFF. The CDR3 bases are TGTGCCAGCAAGGGCGGGAATTTGGGACCCTCTAATGAAAAACTGTTTTTT. Full variable domain (remainder filled in from reference TRBV28 and TRBJ1-4): DVKVTQSSRYLVKRTGEKVFLECVQDMDHENMFWYRQDPGLGLRLIYFSYDVKMKEKGDIPEGYSVSREKKERFSLILESASTNQTSMYLCASKGGNLGPSNEKLFFGSGTQLSVL.

The chain joins TRBV5-1 to TRBJ1-3, with D unresolved. The CDR3 contains 15 residues. V lost 0 bases and J lost 2, with 9 bases in between. Germline CDR1 SGHRS, CDR2 YFSETQ. DNA of the CDR3: TGCGCCAGCAGCTTGGCGGCCGGGGCTGGAAACACCATATATTTT. This gives the protein CASSLAAGAGNTIYF.

The V gene is TRBV7-9, the J gene TRBJ1-5, with 8 bases that match TRBD1. This CDR3 has 16 residues. V shed 3 bases and J 5 bases; nucleotides not matched to a gene: 9. Germline V gives CDR1 SEHNR, CDR2 FQNEAQ (reference sequence). Written as DNA, the CDR3 is TGTGCCAGCAGCTTTTGGTTCGGACAGGGTGATCAGCCCCAGCATTTT. It encodes CASSFWFGQGDQPQHF.